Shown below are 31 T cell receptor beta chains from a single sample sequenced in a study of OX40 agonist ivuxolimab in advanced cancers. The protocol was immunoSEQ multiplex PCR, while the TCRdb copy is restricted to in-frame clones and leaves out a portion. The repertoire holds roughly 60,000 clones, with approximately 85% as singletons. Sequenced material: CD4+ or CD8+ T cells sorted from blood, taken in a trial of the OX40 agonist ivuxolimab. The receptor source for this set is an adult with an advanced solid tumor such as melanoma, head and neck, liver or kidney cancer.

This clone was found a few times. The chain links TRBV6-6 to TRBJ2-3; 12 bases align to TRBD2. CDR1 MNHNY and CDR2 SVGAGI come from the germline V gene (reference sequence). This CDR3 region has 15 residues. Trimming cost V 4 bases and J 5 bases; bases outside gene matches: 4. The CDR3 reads CASSSSGRGGDTQYF. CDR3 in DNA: TGTGCCAGCAGTTCTAGCGGGAGGGGAGGAGATACGCAGTATTTT.

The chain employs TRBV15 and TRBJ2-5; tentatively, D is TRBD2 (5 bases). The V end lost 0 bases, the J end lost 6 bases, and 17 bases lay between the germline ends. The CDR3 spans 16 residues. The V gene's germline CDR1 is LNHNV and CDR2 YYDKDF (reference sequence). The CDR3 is CATSRDMLERIQTQYF. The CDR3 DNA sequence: TGTGCCACCAGCAGAGATATGCTTGAGCGGATTCAGACCCAGTACTTC.

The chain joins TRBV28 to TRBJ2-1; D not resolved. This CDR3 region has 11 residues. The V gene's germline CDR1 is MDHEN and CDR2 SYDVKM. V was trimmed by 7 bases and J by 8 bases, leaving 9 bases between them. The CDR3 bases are TGTGCCAGCATATCGAGCCATGAGCAGTTCTTC. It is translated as CASISSHEQFF.

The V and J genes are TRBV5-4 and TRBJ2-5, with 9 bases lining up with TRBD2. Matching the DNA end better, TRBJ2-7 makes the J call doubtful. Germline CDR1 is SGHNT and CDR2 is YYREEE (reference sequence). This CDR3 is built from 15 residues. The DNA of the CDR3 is TGTGCCAGCAGCTTGGGGGGTAGCGGGAGCTACGAGCAGTACTTC. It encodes CASSLGGSGSYEQYF.

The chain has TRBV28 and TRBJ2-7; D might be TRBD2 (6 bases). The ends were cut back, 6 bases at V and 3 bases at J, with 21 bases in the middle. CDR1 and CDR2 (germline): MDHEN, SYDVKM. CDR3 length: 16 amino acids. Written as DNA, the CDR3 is TGTGCCAGCAGACCCGCCGGGACTCACGAGCTCTACGAGCAGTACTTC. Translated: CASRPAGTHELYEQYF. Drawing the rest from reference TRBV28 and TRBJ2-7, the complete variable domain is DVKVTQSSRYLVKRTGEKVFLECVQDMDHENMFWYRQDPGLGLRLIYFSYDVKMKEKGDIPEGYSVSREKKERFSLILESASTNQTSMYLCASRPAGTHELYEQYFGPGTRLTVT.

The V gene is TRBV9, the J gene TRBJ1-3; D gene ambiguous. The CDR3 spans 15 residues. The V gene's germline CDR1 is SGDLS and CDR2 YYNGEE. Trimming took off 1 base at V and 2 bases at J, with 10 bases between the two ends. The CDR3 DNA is TGTGCCAGCAGCGTATTTGCCTCCCCTGGAAACACCATATATTTT. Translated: CASSVFASPGNTIYF.

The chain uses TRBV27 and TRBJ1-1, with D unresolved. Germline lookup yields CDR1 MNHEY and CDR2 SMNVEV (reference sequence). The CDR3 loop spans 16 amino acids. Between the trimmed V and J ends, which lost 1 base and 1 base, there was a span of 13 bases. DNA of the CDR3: TGTGCCAGCAGTTTATATCCGGGTTTTGGGAACACTGAAGCTTTCTTT. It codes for CASSLYPGFGNTEAFF.

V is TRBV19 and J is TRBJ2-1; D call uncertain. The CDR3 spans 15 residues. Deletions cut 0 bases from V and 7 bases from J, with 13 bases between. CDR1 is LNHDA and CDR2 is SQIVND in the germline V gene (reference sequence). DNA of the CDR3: TGTGCCAGTAGTATAGACGGGCAGAGGTGGAATGAGCAGTTCTTC. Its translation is CASSIDGQRWNEQFF.

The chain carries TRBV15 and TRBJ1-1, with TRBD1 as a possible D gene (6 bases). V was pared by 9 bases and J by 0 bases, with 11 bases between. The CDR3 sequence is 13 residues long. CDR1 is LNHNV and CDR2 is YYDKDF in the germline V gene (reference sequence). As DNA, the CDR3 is TGTGCCACGACGCAGGGGATGAACACTGAAGCTTTCTTT. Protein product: CATTQGMNTEAFF.

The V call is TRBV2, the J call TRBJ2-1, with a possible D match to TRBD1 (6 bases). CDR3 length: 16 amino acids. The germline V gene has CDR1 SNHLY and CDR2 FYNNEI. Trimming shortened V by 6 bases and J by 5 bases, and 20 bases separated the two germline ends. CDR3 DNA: TGTGCCAGCAGGTTCCACAGGGTGGACCCAAACAATGAGCAGTTCTTC. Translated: CASRFHRVDPNNEQFF.

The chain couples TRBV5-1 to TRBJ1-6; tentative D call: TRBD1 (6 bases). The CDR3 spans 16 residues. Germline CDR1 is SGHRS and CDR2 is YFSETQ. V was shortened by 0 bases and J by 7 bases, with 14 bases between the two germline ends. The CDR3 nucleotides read TGCGCCAGCAGCTTGGTGGCTCAGGGGCAGAATTCACCCCTCCACTTT. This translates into CASSLVAQGQNSPLHF.

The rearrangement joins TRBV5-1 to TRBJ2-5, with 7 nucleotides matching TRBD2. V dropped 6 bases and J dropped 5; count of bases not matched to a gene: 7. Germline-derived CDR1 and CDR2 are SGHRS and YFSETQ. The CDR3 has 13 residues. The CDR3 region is CASNPGGFETQYF. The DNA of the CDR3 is TGCGCCAGCAACCCGGGGGGTTTTGAGACCCAGTACTTC. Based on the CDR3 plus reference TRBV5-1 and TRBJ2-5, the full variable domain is KAGVTQTPRYLIKTRGQQVTLSCSPISGHRSVSWYQQTPGQGLQFLFEYFSETQRNKGNFPGRFSGRQFSNSRSEMNVSTLELGDSALYLCASNPGGFETQYFGPGTRLLVL.

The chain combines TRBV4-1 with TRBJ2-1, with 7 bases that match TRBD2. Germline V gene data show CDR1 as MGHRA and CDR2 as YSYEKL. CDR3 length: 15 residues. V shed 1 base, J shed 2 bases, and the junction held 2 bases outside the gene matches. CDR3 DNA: TGCGCCAGCAGCCAAGTCGCGGGAGCCTACAATGAGCAGTTCTTC. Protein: CASSQVAGAYNEQFF.

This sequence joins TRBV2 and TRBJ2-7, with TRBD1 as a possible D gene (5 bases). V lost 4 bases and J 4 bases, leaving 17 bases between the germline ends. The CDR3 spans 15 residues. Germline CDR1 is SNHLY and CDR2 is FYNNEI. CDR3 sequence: CASSGRQGGIYEQYF. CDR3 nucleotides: TGTGCCAGCAGTGGCCGGCAGGGTGGGATTTACGAGCAGTACTTC.

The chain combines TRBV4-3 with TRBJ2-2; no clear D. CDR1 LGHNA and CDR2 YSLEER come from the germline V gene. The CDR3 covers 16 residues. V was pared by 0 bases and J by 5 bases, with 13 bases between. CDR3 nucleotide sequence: TGCGCCAGCAGCCAAGACATGGCTAGAAATACCGGGGAGCTGTTTTTT. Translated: CASSQDMARNTGELFF.

The CDR3 bases are TGTGCCAGCAGCTCCCCGAAAGGGGGCACCGGGGAGCTGTTTTTT. Translated, it gives CASSSPKGGTGELFF. The chain has TRBV7-2 and TRBJ2-2; a weak D match, TRBD1 (6 bases). V lost 4 bases and J lost 4, with 13 bases in between. There are 15 residues in the CDR3. Germline CDR1 SGHTA, CDR2 FQGNSA.

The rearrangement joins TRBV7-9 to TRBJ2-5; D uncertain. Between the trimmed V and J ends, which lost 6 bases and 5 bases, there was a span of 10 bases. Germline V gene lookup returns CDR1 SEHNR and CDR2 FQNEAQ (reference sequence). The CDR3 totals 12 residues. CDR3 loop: CASRPISETQYF. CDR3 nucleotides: TGTGCCAGCAGGCCCATAAGTGAGACCCAGTACTTC.

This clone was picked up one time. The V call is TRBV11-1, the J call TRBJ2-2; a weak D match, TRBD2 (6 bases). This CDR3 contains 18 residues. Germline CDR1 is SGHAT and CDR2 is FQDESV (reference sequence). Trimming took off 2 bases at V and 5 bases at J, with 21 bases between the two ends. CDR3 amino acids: CASSLNSAGPAGTGELFF. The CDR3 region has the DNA TGTGCCAGCAGCTTAAATTCCGCGGGACCGGCCGGTACCGGGGAGCTGTTTTTT. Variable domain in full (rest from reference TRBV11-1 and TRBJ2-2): EAEVAQSPRYKITEKSQAVAFWCDPISGHATLYWYRQILGQGPELLVQFQDESVVDDSQLPKDRFSAERLKGVDSTLKIQPAELGDSAMYLCASSLNSAGPAGTGELFFGEGSRLTVL.

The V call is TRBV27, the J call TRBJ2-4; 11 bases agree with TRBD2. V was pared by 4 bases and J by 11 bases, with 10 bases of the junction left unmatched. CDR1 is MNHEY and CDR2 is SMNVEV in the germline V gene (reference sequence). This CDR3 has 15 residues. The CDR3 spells CASSSLAGGSEVQYF. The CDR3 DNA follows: TGTGCCAGCAGTTCCCTAGCGGGAGGTTCCGAAGTTCAGTACTTC.

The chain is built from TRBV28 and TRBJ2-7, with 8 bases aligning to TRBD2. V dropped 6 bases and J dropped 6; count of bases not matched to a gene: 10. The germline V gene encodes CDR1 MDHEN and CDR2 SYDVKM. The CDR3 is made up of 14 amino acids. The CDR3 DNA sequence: TGTGCCAGCAGCGGGGGGGCTGGCCGAGGCGAGCAGTACTTC. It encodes CASSGGAGRGEQYF.

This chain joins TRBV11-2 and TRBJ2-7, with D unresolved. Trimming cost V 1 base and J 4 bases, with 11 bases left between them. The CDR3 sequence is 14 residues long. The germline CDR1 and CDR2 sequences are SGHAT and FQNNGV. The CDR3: CASSLVADGYEQYF. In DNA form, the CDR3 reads TGTGCCAGCAGCTTAGTTGCGGACGGTTACGAGCAGTACTTC.

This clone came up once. The CDR3 spells CASSRSGDTQYF. DNA for the CDR3: TGTGCCAGCTCACGATCGGGCGATACGCAGTATTTT. The chain combines TRBV18 with TRBJ2-3; D gene ambiguous. CDR1 is KGHSH, CDR2 LQKENI, per germline. The CDR3 length is 12 residues. The V end was cut by 4 bases, the J end by 6 bases, with 8 bases between.

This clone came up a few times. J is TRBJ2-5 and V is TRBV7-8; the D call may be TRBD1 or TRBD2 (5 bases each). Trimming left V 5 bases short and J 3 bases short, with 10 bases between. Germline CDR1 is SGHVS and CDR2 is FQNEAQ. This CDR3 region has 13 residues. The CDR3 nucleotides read TGTGCCAGCAGCCCCCTGGGGGAAGAGACCCAGTACTTC. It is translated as CASSPLGEETQYF.

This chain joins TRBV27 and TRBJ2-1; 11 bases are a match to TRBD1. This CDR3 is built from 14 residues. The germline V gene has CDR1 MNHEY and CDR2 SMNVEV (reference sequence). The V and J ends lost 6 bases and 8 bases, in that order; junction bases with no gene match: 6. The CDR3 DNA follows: TGTGCCAGCAGCAGGACAGGGGGCGTGGATGAGCAGTTCTTC. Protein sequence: CASSRTGGVDEQFF.

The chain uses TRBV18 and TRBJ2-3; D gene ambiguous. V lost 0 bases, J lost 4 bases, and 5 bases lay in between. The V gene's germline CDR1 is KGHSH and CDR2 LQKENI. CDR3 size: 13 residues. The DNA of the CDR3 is TGTGCCAGCTCACCACCGGGCCCAGATACGCAGTATTTT. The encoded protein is CASSPPGPDTQYF.

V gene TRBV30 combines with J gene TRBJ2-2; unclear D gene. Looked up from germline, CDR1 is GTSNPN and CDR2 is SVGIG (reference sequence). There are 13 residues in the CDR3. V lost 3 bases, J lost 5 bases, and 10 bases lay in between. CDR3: CAWRGSWTGELFF. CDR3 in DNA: TGTGCCTGGAGGGGCAGTTGGACCGGGGAGCTGTTTTTT.

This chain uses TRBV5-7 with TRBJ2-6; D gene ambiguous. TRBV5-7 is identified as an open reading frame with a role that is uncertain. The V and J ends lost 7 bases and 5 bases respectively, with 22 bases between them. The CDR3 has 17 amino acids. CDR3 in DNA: TGTGCCAGCGTCACTTATTGCGTACAAAGTCGGGCCAACGTCCTGACTTTC. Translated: CASVTYCVQSRANVLTF.

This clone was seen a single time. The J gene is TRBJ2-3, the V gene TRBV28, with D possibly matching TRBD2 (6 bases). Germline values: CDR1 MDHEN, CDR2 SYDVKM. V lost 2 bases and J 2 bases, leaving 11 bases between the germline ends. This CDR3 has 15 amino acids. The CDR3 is CASSLPGLHTDTQYF. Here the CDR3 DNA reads TGTGCCAGCAGTTTACCGGGACTCCACACAGATACGCAGTATTTT.

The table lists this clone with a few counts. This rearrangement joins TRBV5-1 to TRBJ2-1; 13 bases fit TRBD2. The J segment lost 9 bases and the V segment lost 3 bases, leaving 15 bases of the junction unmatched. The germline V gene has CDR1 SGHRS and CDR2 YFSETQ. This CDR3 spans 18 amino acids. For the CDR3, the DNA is TGCGCCAGCAGCTCGGAACTAGCGGGAGGGCAATTTTATAGTGAGCAGTTCTTC. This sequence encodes CASSSELAGGQFYSEQFF.

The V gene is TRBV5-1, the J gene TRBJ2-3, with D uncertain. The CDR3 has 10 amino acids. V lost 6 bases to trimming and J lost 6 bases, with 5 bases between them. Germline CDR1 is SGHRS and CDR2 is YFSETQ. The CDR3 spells CASTGDTQYF. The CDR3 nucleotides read TGCGCCAGCACCGGGGATACGCAGTATTTT. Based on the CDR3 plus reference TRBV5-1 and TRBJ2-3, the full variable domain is KAGVTQTPRYLIKTRGQQVTLSCSPISGHRSVSWYQQTPGQGLQFLFEYFSETQRNKGNFPGRFSGRQFSNSRSEMNVSTLELGDSALYLCASTGDTQYFGPGTRLTVL.

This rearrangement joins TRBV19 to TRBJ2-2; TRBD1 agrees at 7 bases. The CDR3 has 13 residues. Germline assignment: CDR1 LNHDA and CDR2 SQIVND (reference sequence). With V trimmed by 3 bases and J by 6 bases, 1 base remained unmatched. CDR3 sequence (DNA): TGTGCCAGTAGTATCAGGGGGTCCGGGGAGCTGTTTTTT. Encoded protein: CASSIRGSGELFF. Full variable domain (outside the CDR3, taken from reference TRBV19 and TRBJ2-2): DGGITQSPKYLFRKEGQNVTLSCEQNLNHDAMYWYRQDPGQGLRLIYYSQIVNDFQKGDIAEGYSVSREKKESFPLTVTSAQKNPTAFYLCASSIRGSGELFFGEGSRLTVL.